A selection of T cell receptor beta chains follows, all from one sample in a study of response to subunit inactivated influenza vaccine. TCRdb reanalysed the RT-PCR reads using MiXCR and keeps one entry per CDR3 protein. The sample comprises under 550,000 distinct CDR3 sequences, approximately 7.8% of which are singletons, and around 13% rests with the top ten. The source material was PBMCs from blood, sampled roughly 24 months after vaccination. Every receptor here comes from a man between 50 and 75 years old who received an inactivated influenza vaccine. CDR3s include the opening cysteine and the closing phenylalanine or tryptophan.

TRBV12-3/TRBV12-4,TRBJ2-3,CASTLGQGIADTQYF
TRBV5-1,TRBJ2-6,CASSPRGATRVSGANVLTF
TRBV5-1,TRBJ2-1,CASSLVLGSPSSYNEQFF
TRBV20-1,TRBJ1-4,CSASPLGPKAEKLFF
TRBV6-5,TRBJ2-5,CASSFQGVWRETQYF
TRBV10-3,TRBJ2-7,CAISGMTGEQYF
TRBV10-1,TRBJ2-3,CASSALGRQDTQYF
TRBV18,TRBJ2-5,CASSPTGQGAGETQYF
TRBV29-1,TRBJ1-4,CSVGGRQNEKLFF
TRBV12-3/TRBV12-4,TRBJ2-2,CASSLMSGAVTGELFF
TRBV20-1,TRBJ2-1,CSPKGGGRSSYNEQFF
TRBV6-1,TRBJ1-4,CASRNTGVTNEKLFF
TRBV20-1,TRBJ2-5,CSARDLRETQYF
TRBV7-3,TRBJ1-5,CASTKDRHQPQHF
TRBV7-2,TRBJ1-4,CASSFDKEKLFF
TRBV3-1,TRBJ1-1,CASRPGTGGGNTEAFF
TRBV6-5,TRBJ1-6,CASSSSYNSPLHF
TRBV18,TRBJ2-7,CASSLTGTYDEQYF
TRBV20-1,TRBJ1-5,CSARVRDRGRQPQHF
TRBV20-1,TRBJ2-2,CSASRAANTGELFF
TRBV6-2/TRBV6-3,TRBJ1-1,CASSYSKAGGMNTEAFF
TRBV20-1,TRBJ2-1,CSAQRGDNEQFF
TRBV12-3/TRBV12-4,TRBJ1-6,CASSSTADRGLPHF
TRBV12-3/TRBV12-4,TRBJ1-5,CASSLAGDQPQHF
TRBV20-1,TRBJ2-7,CSAKEAEGSRYEQYF
TRBV5-1,TRBJ2-1,CASSQGHREVNEQFF
TRBV12-3/TRBV12-4,TRBJ2-2,CASSPSRDRIGITGELFF
TRBV2,TRBJ2-1,CASSLELAGYNEQFF
TRBV20-1,TRBJ2-1,CSANERPSEQFF
TRBV20-1,TRBJ2-1,CSARDRSGRTGYNEQFF
TRBV5-1,TRBJ2-1,CASNQWGPVDEQFF
TRBV12-3/TRBV12-4,TRBJ2-7,CASRAGTLPYEQYF
TRBV20-1,TRBJ1-2,CSALPAGGRGYTF
TRBV2,TRBJ2-7,CASRETGVEQYF
TRBV7-2,TRBJ2-1,CASSPIGASSGGGEQFF
TRBV10-3,TRBJ2-7,CAISQDRAYEQYF
TRBV9,TRBJ2-3,CASSVAPITDTQYF
TRBV5-1,TRBJ2-1,CASSFTGPYNEQFF
TRBV27,TRBJ1-6,CASSFLGDHNSPLHF
TRBV6-6,TRBJ2-1,CASSYSGDEQFF
TRBV7-6,TRBJ2-5,CASSPGTKQETQYF
TRBV11-2,TRBJ2-7,CASSWGLAGVRRGYEQYF
TRBV27,TRBJ2-7,CASRGIAGGKTYEQYF
TRBV20-1,TRBJ2-2,CSAGQGNTGELFF
TRBV3-1,TRBJ2-5,CASSQTGGSETQYF
TRBV20-1,TRBJ1-5,CSAIGLGLNQPQHF
TRBV4-2,TRBJ2-7,CASSQDWGGSEQYF